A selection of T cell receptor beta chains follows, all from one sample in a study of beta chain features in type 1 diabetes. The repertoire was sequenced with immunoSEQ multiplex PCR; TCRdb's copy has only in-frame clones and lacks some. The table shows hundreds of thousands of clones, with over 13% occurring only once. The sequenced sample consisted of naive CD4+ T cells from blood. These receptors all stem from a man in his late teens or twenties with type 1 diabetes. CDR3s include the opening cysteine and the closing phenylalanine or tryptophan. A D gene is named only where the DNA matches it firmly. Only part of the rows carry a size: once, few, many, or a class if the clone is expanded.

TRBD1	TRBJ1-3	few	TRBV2	TGTGCCAGCAGGACAGGGAGCTCTGGAAACACCATATATTTT	CASRTGSSGNTIYF
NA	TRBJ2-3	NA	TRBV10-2	TGCGCCAGCAGCGAAATAGTAGCAGCTGGTTTGGATACGCAGTATTTT	CASSEIVAAGLDTQYF
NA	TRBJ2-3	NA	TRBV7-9	TGTGCCAGCAGCTTAGAGGGGATCGGAAGCACAGATACGCAGTATTTT	CASSLEGIGSTDTQYF
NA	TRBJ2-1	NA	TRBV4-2	TGTGCCAGCAGCGGGCCACAGGGTATTCCCTCCAATGAGCAGTTCTTC	CASSGPQGIPSNEQFF
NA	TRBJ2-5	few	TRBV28	TGTGCCAGCAGCCGCCCGGGGACCCAAGAGACCCAGTACTTC	CASSRPGTQETQYF
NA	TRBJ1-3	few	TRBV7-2	TGTGCCAGCAGCTTAGTGGGCAGACAGAACTCCGGAAACACCATATATTTT	CASSLVGRQNSGNTIYF
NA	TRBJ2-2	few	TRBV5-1	TGCGCCAGCAGCTTGGGCGGAGCGAACACCGGGGAGCTGTTTTTT	CASSLGGANTGELFF
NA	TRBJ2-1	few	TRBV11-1	TGTGCCAGCAGCCCCCGCGGCACGCATGAGCAGTTCTTC	CASSPRGTHEQFF
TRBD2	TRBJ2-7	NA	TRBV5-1	TGCGCCAGGGGTAGACTAGCGTCAACCTACGAGCAGTACTTC	CARGRLASTYEQYF
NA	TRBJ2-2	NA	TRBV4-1	TGCGCCAGCAGCCAAGCCCCTAGGACGGTCACCGGGGAGCTGTTTTTT	CASSQAPRTVTGELFF
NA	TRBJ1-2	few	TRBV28	TGTGCCAGCATAGGGGTTGCTGCGAAGGGCTACACCTTC	CASIGVAAKGYTF
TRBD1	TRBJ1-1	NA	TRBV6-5	TGTGCCACCCGGGACAGGGGGCCGAACACTGAAGCTTTCTTT	CATRDRGPNTEAFF
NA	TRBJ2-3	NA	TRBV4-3	TGCGCCAGCAGCCAGGGTTTCACAGATACGCAGTATTTT	CASSQGFTDTQYF
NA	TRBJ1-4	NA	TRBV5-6	TGTGCCAGCAGCGACCGACGGGGAGATGTTGAAAAACTGTTTTTT	CASSDRRGDVEKLFF
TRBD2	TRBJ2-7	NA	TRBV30	TGTGCCTGGAGGGGAAAGACTAGCGGTTCCTACGAGCAGTACTTC	CAWRGKTSGSYEQYF
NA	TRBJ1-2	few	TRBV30	TGTGCCTGGAGTGCCGGGATGGGAAACTATGGCTACACCTTC	CAWSAGMGNYGYTF
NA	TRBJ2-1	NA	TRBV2	TGTGCCAGCAGTTTCCAGCGGGCCTCCTACAATGAGCAGTTCTTC	CASSFQRASYNEQFF
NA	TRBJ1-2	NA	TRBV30	TGTGCCTGGCTCCTAGGGGGGTCAAGAAGCTACACCTTC	CAWLLGGSRSYTF
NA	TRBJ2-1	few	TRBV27	TGTGCCAGCAGAAGTTCCTACAATGAGCAGTTCTTC	CASRSSYNEQFF
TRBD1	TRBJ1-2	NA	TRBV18	TGTGCCAGCTCACCACCGGGGACAGGGGGCGCCCCGGATTATGGCTACACCTTC	CASSPPGTGGAPDYGYTF
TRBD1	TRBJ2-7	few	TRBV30	TGTGCCTGGGAGGGACAGGGAGCCTACGAGCAGTACTTC	CAWEGQGAYEQYF
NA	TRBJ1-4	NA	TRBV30	TGTGCCTGGAGTTCGAGTGAAAAACTGTTTTTT	CAWSSSEKLFF
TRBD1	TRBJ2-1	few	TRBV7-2	TGTGCCAGCAGCATCGGGACAGGAGATTACAATGAGCAGTTCTTC	CASSIGTGDYNEQFF
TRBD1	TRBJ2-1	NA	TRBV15	TGTGCCACCGGGACAGCGAGGGCCTACAATGAGCAGTTCTTC	CATGTARAYNEQFF
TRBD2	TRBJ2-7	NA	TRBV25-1	TGTGCCAGCACCAACCGGGACTACCCCTACGAGCAGTACTTC	CASTNRDYPYEQYF
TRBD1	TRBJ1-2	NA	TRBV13	TGTGCCAGCAGCTGGGGACAGGGGTGGTACACCTTC	CASSWGQGWYTF
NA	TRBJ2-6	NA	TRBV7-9	TGTGCCAGCAGCTTGACCGTAGGGCTGGGCTCTGGGGCCAACGTCCTGACTTTC	CASSLTVGLGSGANVLTF
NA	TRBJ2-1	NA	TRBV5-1	TGCGCCAGCAGCCGGCCTGGGTACAATGAGCAGTTCTTC	CASSRPGYNEQFF
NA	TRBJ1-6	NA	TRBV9	TGTGCCAGCAGCGTAGCGGGGGGGACCTATTCACCCCTCCACTTT	CASSVAGGTYSPLHF
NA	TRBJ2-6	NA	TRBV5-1	TGCGCCAGCAGTCGAAACGCCCAATCTGGGGCCAACGTCCTGACTTTC	CASSRNAQSGANVLTF
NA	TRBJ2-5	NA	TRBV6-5	TGTGCCAGCAGTTACTCCGGCAGGGTGGAGACCCAGTACTTC	CASSYSGRVETQYF
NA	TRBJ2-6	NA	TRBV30	TGTGCCTGGAGCCGATCTGGGGCTGGGGCCAACGTCCTGACTTTC	CAWSRSGAGANVLTF
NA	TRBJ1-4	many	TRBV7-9	TGTGCCAGCGACTGGGGCCGGAATGAAAAACTGTTTTTT	CASDWGRNEKLFF
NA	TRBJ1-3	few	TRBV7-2	TGTGCCAGCAGCCTGGACATCATTAATAGGAACACCATATATTTT	CASSLDIINRNTIYF
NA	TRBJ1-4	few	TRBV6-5	TGTGCCAGCAGAGCGGAGGGAAGTCGAAATGAAAAACTGTTTTTT	CASRAEGSRNEKLFF
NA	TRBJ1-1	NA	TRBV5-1	TGCGCCAGCAGCTTGATTTCAGGGGTGGGGAGCACTGAAGCTTTCTTT	CASSLISGVGSTEAFF